One and the same sample provided the 27 T cell receptor beta chains below, sequenced in a study of T cell changes during pregnancy in multiple sclerosis. Clones were read by immunoSEQ multiplex PCR, and TCRdb kept only the in-frame ones, dropping some. The profile covers more than 95,000 clones, with approximately 93% appearing a single time and almost 1% taken by the ten largest. Sequenced material: peripheral blood, taken after pregnancy. All receptors derive from a female donor with multiple sclerosis, enrolled in a pregnancy study.

The rearrangement uses TRBV6-1 and TRBJ2-1; TRBD2 aligns across 8 bases. This CDR3 spans 15 amino acids. J lost 2 bases, V lost 0 bases, and 0 bases had no gene match. Germline loops: CDR1 MNHNS, CDR2 SASEGT. The CDR3 coding sequence is TGTGCCAGCAGTGAAGCGGGACTAGCCTACAATGAGCAGTTCTTC. Translating gives CASSEAGLAYNEQFF.

This sequence joins TRBV7-9 and TRBJ2-7; the D is unclear. Trimming pared 6 bases from V and 1 base from J, leaving 22 bases between. CDR1 is SEHNR, CDR2 FQNEAQ, per germline (reference sequence). This CDR3 has 17 amino acids. The CDR3 sequence: CASRGRQRNDKSYEQYF. DNA of the CDR3: TGTGCCAGCAGAGGCCGTCAGAGAAACGACAAATCCTACGAGCAGTACTTC.

J is TRBJ2-1 and V is TRBV19, with TRBD2 identical over 7 bases. Germline V gene sequence: CDR1 LNHDA, CDR2 SQIVND (reference sequence). The CDR3 loop spans 17 amino acids. V shed 0 bases and J 0 bases; nucleotides not matched to a gene: 5. The chain's CDR3 is CASSIDQAGLSYNEQFF. In DNA, the CDR3 is TGTGCCAGTAGTATAGATCAAGCGGGGCTCTCCTACAATGAGCAGTTCTTC.

This clone is medium-sized in the sample. The chain recombines TRBV28 with TRBJ1-1; 7 bases are shared with TRBD1. CDR1 is MDHEN, CDR2 SYDVKM, per germline. V lost 4 bases, J lost 2 bases, and 10 bases stayed unmatched. This CDR3 is built from 16 residues. This chain's CDR3 is CASSWGTTGPNTEAFF. CDR3 nucleotides: TGTGCCAGCAGTTGGGGGACGACAGGGCCCAACACTGAAGCTTTCTTT.

CDR3 in DNA: TGTGCCAGCTCTCAACTAGCGGGGAACTCTGGGGCCAACGTCCTGACTTTC. Its protein is CASSQLAGNSGANVLTF. V is TRBV18 and J is TRBJ2-6; 10 bases are a match to TRBD2. Germline V gene lookup returns CDR1 KGHSH and CDR2 LQKENI. The CDR3 is 17 amino acids. J was trimmed by 0 bases and V by 6 bases; bases with no gene match: 5.

The gene calls are TRBV5-1 and TRBJ2-7; 8 nucleotides align to TRBD2. CDR1 is SGHRS and CDR2 is YFSETQ in the germline V gene. This CDR3 comprises 13 residues. V was clipped by 4 bases and J by 5 bases; unmatched bases: 5. The CDR3 here is CASSDRGGHEQYF. The CDR3 DNA sequence: TGCGCCAGCAGCGACCGGGGGGGCCACGAGCAGTACTTC.

The chain recombines TRBV2 with TRBJ2-3; TRBD1 aligns across 9 bases. The CDR3 sequence is 15 residues long. The germline CDR1 and CDR2 sequences are SNHLY and FYNNEI. V trimming: 4 bases; J trimming: 0 bases; junction bases outside the gene matches: 2. The CDR3, as DNA: TGTGCCAGCAGTGGGGGGACAGGGAGCACAGATACGCAGTATTTT. Translated, it gives CASSGGTGSTDTQYF.

The chain joins TRBV6-1 to TRBJ2-7, with 8 nucleotides matching TRBD1. Trimming took 5 bases from V and 4 from J; bases not matched to a gene: 10. This CDR3 comprises 15 residues. Per the germline V gene, CDR1 is MNHNS and CDR2 is SASEGT. CDR3 in DNA: TGTGCCAGCAGTTCTACCCAGGGGGCAGTATACGAGCAGTACTTC. As protein: CASSSTQGAVYEQYF.

The genes are TRBV4-1 and TRBJ1-4; D possibly corresponds to TRBD1 (6 bases). The V and J ends lost 1 base and 8 bases respectively, with 14 bases between them. The CDR3 length is 15 residues. Germline CDR1 reads MGHRA; CDR2 reads YSYEKL. The CDR3 spells CASSQGGQGEEKLFF. CDR3 DNA sequence: TGCGCCAGCAGCCAAGGGGGGCAGGGAGAAGAAAAACTGTTTTTT.

The chain combines TRBV7-8 with TRBJ1-2; D is ambiguous. V dropped 5 bases and J dropped 8 bases, with 12 bases sitting between them. Germline CDR1 SGHVS, CDR2 FQNEAQ. The CDR3 covers 12 residues. The CDR3 is CASSKTRRGYTF. The CDR3 DNA reads as TGTGCCAGCAGCAAAACTCGGAGGGGCTACACCTTC. Combining the CDR3 with reference TRBV7-8 and TRBJ1-2 gives the whole variable domain GAGVSQSPRYKVAKRGQDVALRCDPISGHVSLFWYQQALGQGPEFLTYFQNEAQLDKSGLPSDRFFAERPEGSVSTLKIQRTQQEDSAVYLCASSKTRRGYTFGSGTRLTVV.

The chain employs TRBV5-4 and TRBJ2-3, with 12 bases matching TRBD2. Germline-derived CDR1 and CDR2 are SGHNT and YYREEE (reference sequence). Trimming took 3 bases from V and 6 from J; bases not matched to a gene: 5. CDR3 length: 15 residues. The CDR3 DNA sequence: TGTGCCAGCAGCTATATGCTAGCGGGAGGGGATACGCAGTATTTT. Its protein product is CASSYMLAGGDTQYF.

This rearrangement joins TRBV2 to TRBJ1-1; TRBD1 matches at 7 bases. Per the germline V gene, CDR1 is SNHLY and CDR2 is FYNNEI. The V and J ends lost 10 bases and 2 bases, in that order; junction bases with no gene match: 7. This CDR3 contains 13 residues. The CDR3 protein is CATRQGGNTEAFF. CDR3 DNA sequence: TGTGCCACACGACAGGGCGGAAACACTGAAGCTTTCTTT.

The chain recombines TRBV5-1 with TRBJ2-4; 9 positions agree with TRBD2. The CDR3 runs to 17 residues. Unmatched junction bases numbered 15, after V lost 4 bases and J lost 7 bases. CDR1 is SGHRS and CDR2 is YFSETQ in the germline V gene. The CDR3 DNA is TGCGCCAGCAGCCCCGAGCTGGGGGCTAGCGGGATGAACATTCAGTACTTC. Translating gives CASSPELGASGMNIQYF.

The CDR3 nucleotides are TGTGCCAGTAGTAGCCTTGGACAGGTTGGGGAAAAACTGTTTTTT. Translating gives CASSSLGQVGEKLFF. The V and J genes are TRBV19 and TRBJ1-4; 7 bases match TRBD1. Germline V gives CDR1 LNHDA, CDR2 SQIVND (reference sequence). V was clipped by 4 bases and J by 8 bases; unmatched bases: 10. The CDR3 spans 15 residues.

The rearrangement links TRBV5-6 to TRBJ2-7; 15 nucleotides match TRBD2. CDR3 length: 15 residues. Germline V gene lookup returns CDR1 SGHDT and CDR2 YYEEEE. J was trimmed by 5 bases and V by 4 bases; bases with no gene match: 4. Here the CDR3 DNA reads TGTGCCAGCAGCCCCGGACTAGCGGGAGGGAACGAGCAGTACTTC. This encodes CASSPGLAGGNEQYF. Drawing the rest from reference TRBV5-6 and TRBJ2-7, the complete variable domain is DAGVTQSPTHLIKTRGQQVTLRCSPKSGHDTVSWYQQALGQGPQFIFQYYEEEERQRGNFPDRFSGHQFPNYSSELNVNALLLGDSALYLCASSPGLAGGNEQYFGPGTRLTVT.

The chain links TRBV2 to TRBJ1-5; 7 bases are a match to TRBD1. V lost 6 bases and J lost 9; bases outside the gene matches: 8. CDR1 is SNHLY and CDR2 is FYNNEI in the germline V gene. This CDR3 spans 13 amino acids. CDR3 region: CASSETGVWPQHF. In DNA, the CDR3 is TGTGCCAGCAGCGAAACAGGGGTATGGCCCCAGCATTTT.

The chain uses TRBV5-5 and TRBJ2-3; 7 bases line up with TRBD2. This CDR3 is 16 amino acids long. Per the germline V gene, CDR1 is SGHKS and CDR2 is YYEKEE (reference sequence). V lost 0 bases to trimming and J lost 6 bases; unmatched junction nucleotides: 10. The CDR3 sequence is CASSLGSGALGDTQYF. DNA for the CDR3: TGTGCCAGCAGCTTGGGGAGCGGGGCTCTGGGGGATACGCAGTATTTT.

J is TRBJ1-3 and V is TRBV5-1, with 7 bases lining up with TRBD1. Trimming cost V 0 bases and J 8 bases; bases outside gene matches: 11. The CDR3 totals 16 residues. From germline, CDR1 is SGHRS and CDR2 YFSETQ. The CDR3 DNA sequence: TGCGCCAGCAGCTTGGAGGGTGACAGGGCCCAGGACACCATATATTTT. It is translated as CASSLEGDRAQDTIYF.

The CDR3: CASSNCVLAGVRYYEQYF. The CDR3, as DNA: TGTGCCAGCAGCAATTGCGTCCTAGCGGGAGTGCGTTACTACGAGCAGTACTTC. The chain recombines TRBV21-1 with TRBJ2-7; the D call TRBD2 from the table was never checked on the DNA. TRBV21-1 is a pseudogene. This CDR3 is 18 amino acids long.

The J gene is TRBJ1-2, the V gene TRBV11-2; D perhaps matches TRBD1 (5 bases). This CDR3 contains 15 residues. Trimming pared 1 base from V and 2 bases from J, leaving 11 bases between. The germline gives CDR1 SGHAT, CDR2 FQNNGV. This chain's CDR3 is CASSLAGGGNYGYTF. DNA of the CDR3: TGTGCCAGCAGCTTAGCCGGGGGGGGAAACTATGGCTACACCTTC.

This chain connects TRBV29-1 to TRBJ2-7; possible D gene TRBD2, 6 bases. This CDR3 spans 12 amino acids. Germline loops: CDR1 SQVTM, CDR2 ANQGSEA. V was cut by 2 bases and J by 3 bases, with 8 bases left in between. CDR3 nucleotide sequence: TGCAGCGTTGAAAGGGGAGGCTACGAGCAGTACTTC. Translated: CSVERGGYEQYF.

The J gene is TRBJ1-5, the V gene TRBV7-8; D ambiguous. This CDR3 is 15 amino acids long. Between the trimmed V and J ends, which lost 1 base and 4 bases, there was a span of 11 bases. Germline CDR1 is SGHVS and CDR2 is FQNEAQ. DNA of the CDR3: TGTGCCAGCAGCTTAGAGGAGTTAACGAATCAGCCCCAGCATTTT. As protein: CASSLEELTNQPQHF. Filled out from reference TRBV7-8 and TRBJ1-5, the complete variable domain reads GAGVSQSPRYKVAKRGQDVALRCDPISGHVSLFWYQQALGQGPEFLTYFQNEAQLDKSGLPSDRFFAERPEGSVSTLKIQRTQQEDSAVYLCASSLEELTNQPQHFGDGTRLSIL.

J is TRBJ2-2 and V is TRBV18, with 11 nucleotides matching TRBD2. In germline, CDR1 is KGHSH, CDR2 LQKENI. The V and J ends lost 2 bases and 2 bases, in that order; junction bases with no gene match: 7. CDR3 length: 18 amino acids. The CDR3 loop is CASSPTVAGGPNTGELFF. The CDR3 DNA reads TGTGCCAGCTCACCAACCGTAGCGGGAGGGCCCAACACCGGGGAGCTGTTTTTT.

The CDR3 spells CSVDQGAPGNTIYF. In DNA, the CDR3 is TGCAGCGTCGACCAGGGGGCGCCGGGAAACACCATATATTTT. This chain connects TRBV29-1 to TRBJ1-3; 8 bases agree with TRBD1. Germline CDR1 and CDR2: SQVTM and ANQGSEA. The ends lost 6 bases at V and 4 bases at J; junction bases unmatched: 8. The CDR3 contains 14 residues.

This chain's CDR3 is CASSVTDTSSYEQYF. As DNA, the CDR3 is TGTGCCAGCAGTGTGACCGACACTAGCTCCTACGAGCAGTACTTC. V is TRBV6-5 and J is TRBJ2-7, with D possibly matching TRBD2 (5 bases). The CDR3 loop spans 15 amino acids. Germline CDR1 reads MNHEY; CDR2 reads SVGAGI. V shed 5 bases and J shed 0 bases, with 14 bases lying between them.

The chain is built from TRBV6-5 and TRBJ2-2, with D unresolved. V shed 4 bases and J shed 5 bases, with 17 bases lying between them. The germline gives CDR1 MNHEY, CDR2 SVGAGI. The CDR3 length is 16 residues. The CDR3 nucleotides are TGTGCCAGCAGTTCCCCGTGGAGAACTCGTACCGGGGAGCTGTTTTTT. Protein product: CASSSPWRTRTGELFF.

The chain recombines TRBV4-1 with TRBJ2-7; tentative D call: TRBD1 (6 bases). This CDR3 has 15 amino acids. V gave up 1 base and J gave up 0 bases, with 10 bases separating them. The germline gives CDR1 MGHRA, CDR2 YSYEKL. The CDR3 DNA reads as TGCGCCAGCAGCCAAGGGACAGCGTACTCCTACGAGCAGTACTTC. Residues: CASSQGTAYSYEQYF.